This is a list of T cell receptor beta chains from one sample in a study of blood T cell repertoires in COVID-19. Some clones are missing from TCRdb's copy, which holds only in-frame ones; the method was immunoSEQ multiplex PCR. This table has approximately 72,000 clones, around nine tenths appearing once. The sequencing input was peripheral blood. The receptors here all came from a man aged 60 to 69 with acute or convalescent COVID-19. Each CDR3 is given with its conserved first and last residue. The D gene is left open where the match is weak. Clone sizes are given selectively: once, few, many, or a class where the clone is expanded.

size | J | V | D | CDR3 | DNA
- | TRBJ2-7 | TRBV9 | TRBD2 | CASSVAGLAGTYEQYF | TGTGCCAGCAGCGTAGCTGGGCTAGCGGGAACCTACGAGCAGTACTTC
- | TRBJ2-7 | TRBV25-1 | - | CASSKTGINEQYF | TGTGCCAGCAGTAAAACAGGGATCAACGAGCAGTACTTC
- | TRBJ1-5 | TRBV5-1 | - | CASSLGTSVSNQPQHF | TGCGCCAGCAGCTTGGGGACATCTGTTAGCAATCAGCCCCAGCATTTT
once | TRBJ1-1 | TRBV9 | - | CASSVGGAGERTEAFF | TGTGCCAGCAGCGTAGGTGGGGCAGGGGAACGTACTGAAGCTTTCTTT
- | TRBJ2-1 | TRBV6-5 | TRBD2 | CASIPSGGAGYEQFF | TGTGCCAGCATTCCTAGCGGGGGGGCCGGGTATGAGCAGTTCTTC
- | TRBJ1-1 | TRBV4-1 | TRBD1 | CASSQRGQGGLGTEAFF | TGCGCCAGCAGCCAAAGGGGACAGGGGGGGTTGGGCACTGAAGCTTTCTTT
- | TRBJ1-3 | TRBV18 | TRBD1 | CASSVTGGSVDTIYF | TGTGCCAGCTCAGTGACAGGGGGGTCCGTCGACACCATATATTTT
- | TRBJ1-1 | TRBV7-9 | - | CASSPKGGTEAFF | TGTGCCAGCAGCCCAAAAGGGGGAACTGAAGCTTTCTTT
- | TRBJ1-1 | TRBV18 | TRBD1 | CASSPSRTGNTEAFF | TGTGCCAGCTCCCCTTCTCGGACAGGTAACACTGAAGCTTTCTTT
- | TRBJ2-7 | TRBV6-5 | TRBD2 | CASSPGRGMYEQYF | TGTGCCAGCAGCCCGGGGCGGGGGATGTACGAGCAGTACTTC
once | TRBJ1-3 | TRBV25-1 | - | CASSAIDRGGTIYF | TGTGCCAGCAGTGCCATAGACCGGGGTGGAACCATATATTTT
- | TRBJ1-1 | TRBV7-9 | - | CASSLVGRENTEAFF | TGTGCCAGCAGCTTAGTAGGGCGGGAAAACACTGAAGCTTTCTTT
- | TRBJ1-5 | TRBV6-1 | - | CASSEGGLGRGNQPQHF | TGTGCCAGCAGTGAAGGCGGTCTAGGGCGGGGGAACCAGCCCCAGCATTTT
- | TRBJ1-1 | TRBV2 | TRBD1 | CASTGQGKAEAFF | TGTGCCAGTACGGGACAGGGGAAAGCTGAAGCTTTCTTT
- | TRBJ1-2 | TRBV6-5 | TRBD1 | CASRPGQRFYGYTF | TGTGCCAGCAGACCGGGACAGAGGTTCTATGGCTACACCTTC
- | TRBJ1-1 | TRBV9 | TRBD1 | CASSVRSTGVKTEAFF | TGTGCCAGCAGCGTCAGATCGACAGGGGTAAAGACTGAAGCTTTCTTT
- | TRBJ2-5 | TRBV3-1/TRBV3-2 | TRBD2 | CASSHLAGGPETQYF | TGTGCCAGCAGCCATCTAGCGGGGGGGCCAGAGACCCAGTACTTC
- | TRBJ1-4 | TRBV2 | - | CASSYLRPNEKLFF | TGTGCCAGCAGCTATTTGCGGCCTAATGAAAAACTGTTTTTT
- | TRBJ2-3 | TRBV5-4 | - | CASSLGGTVSTDTQYF | TGTGCCAGCAGCTTGGGCGGGACGGTGAGCACAGATACGCAGTATTTT
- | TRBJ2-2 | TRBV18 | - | CASSPGGFVGELFF | TGTGCCAGCTCACCGGGGGGTTTCGTCGGGGAGCTGTTTTTT
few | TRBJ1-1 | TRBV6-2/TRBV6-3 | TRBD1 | CASSYPDRGHTEAFF | TGTGCCAGCAGTTACCCGGACAGGGGTCACACTGAAGCTTTCTTT
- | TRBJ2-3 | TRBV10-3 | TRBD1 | CAISDLSGTGTDTQYF | TGTGCCATCAGTGATCTCTCCGGGACAGGCACAGATACGCAGTATTTT
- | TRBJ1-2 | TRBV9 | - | CASSLGANYGYTF | TGTGCCAGCAGCCTAGGGGCAAACTATGGCTACACCTTC
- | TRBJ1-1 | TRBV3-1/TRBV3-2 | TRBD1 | CASSQDRGRYAEAFF | TGTGCCAGCAGCCAGGACAGGGGGCGTTACGCTGAAGCTTTCTTT
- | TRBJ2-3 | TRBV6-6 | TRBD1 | CASSLTGVRGTDTQYF | TGTGCCAGCAGCCTCACAGGGGTTAGGGGGACAGATACGCAGTATTTT
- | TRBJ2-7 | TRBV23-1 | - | CASSQSAKDRAYEQYF | TGCGCCAGCAGTCAATCCGCTAAGGACAGAGCCTACGAGCAGTACTTC
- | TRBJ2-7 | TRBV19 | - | CASSIGSGFEQYF | TGTGCCAGTAGTATAGGTTCAGGGTTCGAGCAGTACTTC
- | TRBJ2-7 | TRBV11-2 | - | CASSLALYEQYF | TGTGCCAGCAGCTTAGCTCTTTACGAGCAGTACTTC
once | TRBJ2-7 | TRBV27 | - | CASSFRGFEQYF | TGTGCCAGCAGTTTTCGCGGGTTCGAGCAGTACTTC
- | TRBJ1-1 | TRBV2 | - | CASSVGENTEAFF | TGTGCCAGCTCGGTAGGGGAGAACACTGAAGCTTTCTTT
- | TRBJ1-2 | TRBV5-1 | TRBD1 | CASSLGPQGADGYTF | TGCGCCAGCAGCTTGGGGCCTCAGGGGGCGGATGGCTACACCTTC
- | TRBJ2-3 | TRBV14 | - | CASSQDGQKWTDTQYF | TGTGCCAGCAGCCAAGACGGACAGAAATGGACAGATACGCAGTATTTT
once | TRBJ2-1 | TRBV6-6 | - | CASSPRESEQFF | TGTGCCAGCAGCCCCAGGGAATCTGAGCAGTTCTTC
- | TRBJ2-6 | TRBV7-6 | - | CASSPDSYSGANVLTF | TGTGCCAGCAGCCCGGACAGCTACTCTGGGGCCAACGTCCTGACTTTC
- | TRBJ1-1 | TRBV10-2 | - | CASRVGGGEAFF | TGCGCCAGCAGGGTGGGGGGGGGTGAAGCTTTCTTT
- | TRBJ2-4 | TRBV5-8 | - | CASSLTGTRGNIQYF | TGTGCCAGCAGCTTGACCGGGACTCGGGGGAACATTCAGTACTTC